These 13 T cell receptor beta chains came from one sample sequenced in a study of blood T cell repertoires in COVID-19. The assay was immunoSEQ multiplex PCR, and TCRdb's table has in-frame clones only and misses some. The table records about 110,000 clones, 75% to 85% of them present only once. Sequences were obtained from peripheral blood. The receptors come from a woman aged 60-75 years with acute or convalescent COVID-19.

The chain employs TRBV18 and TRBJ2-7; maybe TRBD1 (6 bases). V lost 5 bases to trimming and J lost 1 base, with 12 bases between them. In germline, CDR1 is KGHSH, CDR2 LQKENI. The CDR3 consists of 14 residues. The CDR3 protein is CASSTYRESYEQYF. The CDR3 DNA reads as TGTGCCAGCTCAACTTACAGGGAATCCTACGAGCAGTACTTC.

The chain joins TRBV7-2 to TRBJ2-3; 9 positions match TRBD2. CDR1 SGHTA and CDR2 FQGNSA come from the germline V gene. The ends lost 0 bases at V and 5 bases at J; junction bases unmatched: 6. The CDR3 extends over 16 amino acids. The CDR3 spells CASSLAGAGGQDTQYF. Written as DNA, the CDR3 is TGTGCCAGCAGCTTAGCGGGCGCGGGGGGGCAAGATACGCAGTATTTT.

A remark on this clone: This specimen includes other DNA sequences encoding the same CDR3. V usage is TRBV5-1 and J usage is TRBJ2-6; D perhaps matches TRBD2 (7 bases). Trimming took 4 bases from V and 0 from J, leaving 23 bases between them. Germline CDR1 SGHRS, CDR2 YFSETQ. This CDR3 comprises 20 residues. This CDR3 is CASSMGTGGRIVSGANVLTF. CDR3 coding DNA: TGCGCCAGCAGCATGGGGACCGGGGGGCGGATTGTCTCTGGGGCCAACGTCCTGACTTTC.

The chain combines TRBV5-1 with TRBJ1-1; 7 bases line up with TRBD1. J lost 5 bases, V lost 4 bases, and 8 bases had no gene match. The germline V gene encodes CDR1 SGHRS and CDR2 YFSETQ. The CDR3 spans 14 residues. CDR3 sequence (DNA): TGCGCCAGCAGCACCCAGGGACAGCGGACTGAAGCTTTCTTT. This translates into CASSTQGQRTEAFF.

The chain carries TRBV28 and TRBJ1-1; 7 positions agree with TRBD1. The CDR3 totals 11 residues. Germline assignment: CDR1 MDHEN and CDR2 SYDVKM. Germline trimming cut 10 bases from V and 7 bases from J; bases unmatched to any gene: 6. Written as DNA, the CDR3 is TGTGCCACAGAACAGGGGATTGAAGCTTTCTTT. It yields the protein CATEQGIEAFF. Using reference TRBV28 and TRBJ1-1 for the parts outside the CDR3, the full variable domain is DVKVTQSSRYLVKRTGEKVFLECVQDMDHENMFWYRQDPGLGLRLIYFSYDVKMKEKGDIPEGYSVSREKKERFSLILESASTNQTSMYLCATEQGIEAFFGQGTRLTVV.

The V call is TRBV6-2 or TRBV6-3, the J call TRBJ1-3; 7 bases fit TRBD1. CDR1 and CDR2 (germline): MNHEY, SVGEGT. V lost 5 bases and J lost 3; bases outside the gene matches: 1. This CDR3 has 13 amino acids. This chain's CDR3 is CASSRTGGNTIYF. The DNA for the CDR3 is TGTGCCAGCAGTCGGACAGGTGGAAACACCATATATTTT.

This clone was counted a single time. The chain carries TRBV6-2 or TRBV6-3 and TRBJ1-2; 9 nucleotides align to TRBD1. CDR1 is MNHEY, CDR2 SVGEGT, per germline. Losses at the gene ends were 6 bases for V and 6 bases for J; bases not matched to a gene: 5. There are 13 residues in the CDR3. The CDR3 here is CASSQGQGHGYTF. In DNA form, the CDR3 reads TGTGCCAGCAGCCAGGGACAGGGTCATGGCTACACCTTC.

This clone was observed a single time. V gene TRBV9 combines with J gene TRBJ2-4; D unresolved. There are 15 residues in the CDR3. Germline CDR1 SGDLS, CDR2 YYNGEE. V was cut by 4 bases and J by 6 bases, with 17 bases left in between. DNA for the CDR3: TGTGCCAGCAGCCCAGATATGGGCAGCTTAAACATTCAGTACTTC. Translating it yields CASSPDMGSLNIQYF.

The chain carries TRBV28 and TRBJ1-6; D gene unclear. Per germline, CDR1 MDHEN and CDR2 SYDVKM. This CDR3 is 11 amino acids long. The V and J ends lost 5 bases and 12 bases respectively, with 8 bases between them. CDR3 residues: CASSLRGPLHF. CDR3 sequence (DNA): TGTGCCAGCAGTCTCCGCGGACCCCTCCACTTT.

The CDR3 DNA sequence: TGCGCCAGCAGCTTATTGGGACAGGAGAACACTGAAGCTTTCTTT. It encodes CASSLLGQENTEAFF. The chain has TRBV5-1 and TRBJ1-1; TRBD1 agrees at 8 bases. Germline V CDR1 and CDR2: SGHRS, YFSETQ. V was pared by 2 bases and J by 1 base, with 4 bases of the junction left unmatched. The length of the CDR3 is 15 residues.

This clone was counted only a few times. Here the CDR3 reads CAWSLGQGISGNTIYF. For the CDR3, the DNA is TGTGCCTGGAGTCTCGGACAGGGGATCTCTGGAAACACCATATATTTT. The V gene is TRBV30, the J gene TRBJ1-3, with TRBD1 matching 9 bases. V was pared by 2 bases and J by 0 bases, with 5 bases of the junction left unmatched. Germline values: CDR1 GTSNPN, CDR2 SVGIG (reference sequence). CDR3 length equals 16 residues.

The chain joins TRBV5-6 to TRBJ1-2, with TRBD1 as a possible D gene (6 bases). The CDR3 is 15 amino acids. The V end lost 1 base, the J end lost 4 bases, and 14 bases lay between the germline ends. The V gene's germline CDR1 is SGHDT and CDR2 YYEEEE. The CDR3 region is CASSLIGQKVYGYTF. CDR3 nucleotides: TGTGCCAGCAGCTTGATAGGACAGAAAGTCTATGGCTACACCTTC.

V usage is TRBV5-4 and J usage is TRBJ2-3; 12 bases are a match to TRBD2. The ends lost 3 bases at V and 3 bases at J; junction bases unmatched: 5. The CDR3 sequence is 16 residues long. Per the germline V gene, CDR1 is SGHNT and CDR2 is YYREEE (reference sequence). Written as DNA, the CDR3 is TGTGCCAGCAGCTCGCTAGCGGGGGGGCAAACAGATACGCAGTATTTT. Protein: CASSSLAGGQTDTQYF. The full variable domain, its missing parts supplied by reference TRBV5-4 and TRBJ2-3, is ETGVTQSPTHLIKTRGQQVTLRCSSQSGHNTVSWYQQALGQGPQFIFQYYREEENGRGNFPPRFSGLQFPNYSSELNVNALELDDSALYLCASSSLAGGQTDTQYFGPGTRLTVL.